The entry that follows covers one T cell receptor beta chain sequence. The antigen remains undetermined. Clones were sequenced by immunoSEQ multiplex PCR, and TCRdb holds only the in-frame ones, with some missing. This sample yields approximately 15,000 clones, of which around three quarters are seen a single time; over 8% belongs to the top ten. This sample is drawn from a study of tumor-infiltrating lymphocytes in localized non-small cell lung cancer. CDR1 SGHRS and CDR2 YFSETQ come from the germline V gene. The CDR3 length is 16 residues. The ends were cut back, 0 bases at V and 0 bases at J, with 10 bases in the middle. Broader study findings: Different pieces of the same tissue went to different assays, confounding technical variation with intratumor heterogeneity. Not all patients were TCR sequenced, owing to tissue quantity. Tumor T-cell fraction from TCR sequencing was not associated with recurrence-free survival (p = 0.61).

The V gene is TRBV5-1, the J gene TRBJ2-4; no definite D call. This TCR was recovered from a human donor with non-small cell lung cancer. Sequenced: lung tumor tissue. CDR3 sequence reads: CASSLGLLLAKNIQYF. CDR3 nucleotides: TGCGCCAGCAGCTTGGGACTTCTCTTAGCCAAAAACATTCAGTACTTC.